Sequencing of this T cell receptor beta chain was carried out in a study of blood T cell repertoires in COVID-19. Study-level background: Collection of acute and convalescent COVID-19 samples took place in the United States, Italy and Spain. Sources were T cells, B-cell-depleted T cells, or PBMCs; the material itself was cDNA or gDNA.

Per the original methods: Amplification with reference gene primers provided the estimates of nucleated cell counts. Measured with immunoSEQ multiplex PCR; TCRdb has only the in-frame clones, and not every one. For V, J and clone size, that table is used; D and trimming come from the DNA. Here the sample spans 85,000 to 100,000 clones, less than 75% being singletons. CDR3 length equals 14 residues. V was pared by 4 bases and J by 8 bases, with 15 bases between. Germline assignment: CDR1 SGHNT and CDR2 YYREEE (reference sequence). The specimen sequenced was peripheral blood. This chain joins TRBV5-4 and TRBJ1-4; maybe TRBD1 (6 bases). This TCR was recovered from an older woman in a cohort sampled during active or convalescent COVID-19. CDR3 amino acids: CASSPGRGREKLFF. In DNA form, the CDR3 reads TGTGCCAGCAGCCCCGGGAGGGGGAGAGAAAAACTGTTTTTT.